A selection of T cell receptor beta chains follows, all from one sample in a study of T cell responses to AZD1222 COVID-19 vaccine. TCRdb's copy holds only in-frame clones and misses some; the assay was immunoSEQ multiplex PCR. This table has under 250,000 clones, 90% to 95% appearing once. Sequenced here: peripheral blood, sampled on day 0 of MenACWY control vaccination. These receptors originate from an adult in good health. CDR3s include the opening cysteine and the closing phenylalanine or tryptophan. D genes are given only for firm matches.

v_gene,j_gene,d_gene,CDR3aa
TRBV7-9,TRBJ1-5,NA,CASSLRGSNQPQHF
TRBV30,TRBJ1-1,TRBD1,CAGLPEDRGDTEAFF
TRBV6-1,TRBJ1-5,NA,CASSEPAGYSNQPQHF
TRBV21-1,TRBJ2-7,NA,CASSPGLNEQYF
TRBV30,TRBJ2-7,NA,CAWSVRDLRGYEQYF
TRBV5-1,TRBJ2-7,NA,CASSLGAPDEQYF
TRBV4-1,TRBJ2-7,NA,CASSQHRGQGYNEQYF
TRBV7-9,TRBJ1-5,NA,CASSFSDQPQHF
TRBV9,TRBJ1-2,NA,CASSVRGTTGGYTF
TRBV4-2,TRBJ1-5,TRBD1,CASSQGSTGGPYNQPQHF
TRBV9,TRBJ1-2,TRBD1,CASSVADRANYGYTF
TRBV2,TRBJ1-5,NA,CASSEAVAMGQPQHF
TRBV10-3,TRBJ1-1,NA,CAISATLNTGTEAFF